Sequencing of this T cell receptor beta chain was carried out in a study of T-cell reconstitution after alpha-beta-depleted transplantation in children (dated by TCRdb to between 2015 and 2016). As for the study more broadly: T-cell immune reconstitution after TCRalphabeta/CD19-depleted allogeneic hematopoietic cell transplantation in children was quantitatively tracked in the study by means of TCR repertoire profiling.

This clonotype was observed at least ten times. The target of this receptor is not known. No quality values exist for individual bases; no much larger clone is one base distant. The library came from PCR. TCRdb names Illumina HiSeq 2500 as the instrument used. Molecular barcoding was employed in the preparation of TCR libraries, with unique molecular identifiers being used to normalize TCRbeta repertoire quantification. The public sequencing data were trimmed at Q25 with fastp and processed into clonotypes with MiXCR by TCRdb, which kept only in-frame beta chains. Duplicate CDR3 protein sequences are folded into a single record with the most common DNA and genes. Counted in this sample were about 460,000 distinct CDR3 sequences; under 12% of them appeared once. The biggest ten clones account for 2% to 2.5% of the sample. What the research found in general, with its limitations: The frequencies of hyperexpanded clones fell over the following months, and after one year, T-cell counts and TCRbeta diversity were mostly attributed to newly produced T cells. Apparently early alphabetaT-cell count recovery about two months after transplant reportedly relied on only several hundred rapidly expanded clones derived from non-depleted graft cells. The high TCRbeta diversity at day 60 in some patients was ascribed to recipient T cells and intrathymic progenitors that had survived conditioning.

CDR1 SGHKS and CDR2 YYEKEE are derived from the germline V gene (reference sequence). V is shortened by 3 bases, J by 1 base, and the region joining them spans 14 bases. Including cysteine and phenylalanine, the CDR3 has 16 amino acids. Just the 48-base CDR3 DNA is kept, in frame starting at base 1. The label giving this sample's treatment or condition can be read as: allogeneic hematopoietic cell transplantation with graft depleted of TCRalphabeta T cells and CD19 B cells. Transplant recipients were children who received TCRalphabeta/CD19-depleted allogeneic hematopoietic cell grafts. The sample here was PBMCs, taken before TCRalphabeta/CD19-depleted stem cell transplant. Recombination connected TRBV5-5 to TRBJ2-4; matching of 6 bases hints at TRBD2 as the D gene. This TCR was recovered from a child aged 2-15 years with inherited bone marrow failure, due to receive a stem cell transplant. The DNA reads TGTGCCAGCAGCTCGCCGGGGGATCCGGCCAAAAACATTCAGTACTTC. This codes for CASSSPGDPAKNIQYF.